Described below is a single TCR beta chain sequence and its context. Its antigen is not known. This entry belongs to a study of T cell repertoires in cytomegalovirus infection. At the level of the study: Shared public TCR beta signatures pointed to both CMV infection and a matching HLA type. Findings of the study overall: Totalled public TCR beta family frequency picked out people who carried CMV plus the relevant HLA. In two of eight donors, the top clonotype was HLA-C-restricted CMV-specific.

One entry per CDR3 protein, called by TCRdb with MiXCR from the reads. The table has roughly 640,000 distinct CDR3 sequences, 20% to 25% seen once. Germline V gene lookup returns CDR1 MNHEY and CDR2 SVGEGT. The CDR3 consists of 17 residues. The J segment lost 6 bases and the V segment lost 4 bases, leaving 16 bases of the junction unmatched. Sequencing was done on a sample of CD8+ T cells from PBMCs. V and J are TRBV6-2 or TRBV6-3 and TRBJ2-3, with 7 bases that match TRBD2. This receptor was taken from a human donor in good health (CMV status not recorded). Some clones in this sample may be carry-over from other donors' samples. This chain's CDR3 is CASSLLGVPSGGDTQYF. As DNA, the CDR3 is TGTGCCAGCAGTTTACTGGGTGTTCCTAGCGGTGGGGATACGCAGTATTTT.